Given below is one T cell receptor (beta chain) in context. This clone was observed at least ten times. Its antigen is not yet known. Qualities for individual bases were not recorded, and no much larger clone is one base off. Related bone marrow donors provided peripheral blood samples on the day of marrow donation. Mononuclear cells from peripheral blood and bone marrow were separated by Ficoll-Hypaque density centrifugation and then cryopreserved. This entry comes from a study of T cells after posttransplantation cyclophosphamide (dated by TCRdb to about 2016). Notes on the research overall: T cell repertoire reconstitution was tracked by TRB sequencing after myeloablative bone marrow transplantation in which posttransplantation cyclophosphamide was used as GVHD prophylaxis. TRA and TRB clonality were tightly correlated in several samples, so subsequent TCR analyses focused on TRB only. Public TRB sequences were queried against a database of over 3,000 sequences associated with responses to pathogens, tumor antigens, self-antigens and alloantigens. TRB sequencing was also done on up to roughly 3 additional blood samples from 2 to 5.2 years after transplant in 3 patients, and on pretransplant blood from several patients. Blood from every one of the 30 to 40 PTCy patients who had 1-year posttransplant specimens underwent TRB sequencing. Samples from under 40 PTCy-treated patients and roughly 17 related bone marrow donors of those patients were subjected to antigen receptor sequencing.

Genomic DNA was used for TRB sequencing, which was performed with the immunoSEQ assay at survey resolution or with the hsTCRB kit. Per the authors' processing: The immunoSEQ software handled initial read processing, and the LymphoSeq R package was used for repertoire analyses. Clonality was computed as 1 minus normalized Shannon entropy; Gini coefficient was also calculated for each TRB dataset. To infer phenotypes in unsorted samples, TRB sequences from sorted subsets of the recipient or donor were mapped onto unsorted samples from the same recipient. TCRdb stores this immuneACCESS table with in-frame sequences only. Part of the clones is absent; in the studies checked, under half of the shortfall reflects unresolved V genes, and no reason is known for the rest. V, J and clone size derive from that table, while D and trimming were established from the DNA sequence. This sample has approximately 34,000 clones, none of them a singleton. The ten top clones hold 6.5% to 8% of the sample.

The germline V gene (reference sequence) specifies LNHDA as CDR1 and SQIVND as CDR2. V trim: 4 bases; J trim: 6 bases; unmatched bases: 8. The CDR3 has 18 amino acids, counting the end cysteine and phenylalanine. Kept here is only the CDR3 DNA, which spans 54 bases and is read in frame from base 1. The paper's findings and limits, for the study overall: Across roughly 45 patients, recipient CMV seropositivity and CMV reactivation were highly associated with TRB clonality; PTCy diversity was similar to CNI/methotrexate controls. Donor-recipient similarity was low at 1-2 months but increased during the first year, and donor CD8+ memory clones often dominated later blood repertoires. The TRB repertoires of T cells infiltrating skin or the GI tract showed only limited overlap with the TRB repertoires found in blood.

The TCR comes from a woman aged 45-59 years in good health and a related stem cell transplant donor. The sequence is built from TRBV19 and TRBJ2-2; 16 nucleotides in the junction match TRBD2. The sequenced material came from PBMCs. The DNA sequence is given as TGTGCCAGTAGTAAGGGACTAGCGGGAGGGCCTTTTTCCGGGGAGCTGTTTTTT. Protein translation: CASSKGLAGGPFSGELFF. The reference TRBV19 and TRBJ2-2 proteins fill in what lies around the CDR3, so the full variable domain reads DGGITQSPKYLFRKEGQNVTLSCEQNLNHDAMYWYRQDPGQGLRLIYYSQIVNDFQKGDIAEGYSVSREKKESFPLTVTSAQKNPTAFYLCASSKGLAGGPFSGELFFGEGSRLTVL.